Presented here are 7 T cell receptor beta chains from one specimen sequenced in a study of T cells after yellow fever vaccination. TCRdb reprocessed the 5' RACE reads with MiXCR, giving one entry per CDR3 protein. The table lists 400,000 or so distinct CDR3 sequences, 18% of them singletons, with around 17% in the top ten. The sample consisted of PBMCs, taken before the yellow fever booster vaccination. These receptor sequences come from a man aged 18 to 35 who received the YFV17D yellow fever vaccine.

In nucleotides, the CDR3 is TGTGCCAGCACCCTGTGGTCGAACACTGAAGCTTTCTTT. It is translated as CASTLWSNTEAFF. The chain joins TRBV5-5 to TRBJ1-1; no definite D call. Looked up from germline, CDR1 is SGHKS and CDR2 is YYEKEE (reference sequence). The V gene lost 6 bases and the J gene lost 1 base, with 10 bases spanning the gap. This CDR3 is 13 amino acids long.

This clonotype was picked up a small number of times. This clone may be a read error of a much larger clone one base away. The V gene is TRBV6-5, the J gene TRBJ2-2; no clear D gene. The V gene's germline CDR1 is MNHEY and CDR2 SVGAGI. This CDR3 contains 12 residues. V lost 2 bases, J lost 5 bases, and 3 bases lay in between. The CDR3, as DNA: TGTGCCAGCAGTTACACAACCGGGGAGCTGTTTTTT. It yields the protein CASSYTTGELFF.

This clonotype was counted between two and nine times. The rearrangement joins TRBV15 to TRBJ1-2; no definite D call. CDR1 LNHNV and CDR2 YYDKDF come from the germline V gene (reference sequence). The length of the CDR3 is 14 residues. V lost 1 base to trimming and J lost 5 bases, with 11 bases between them. The CDR3 loop reads CATSRATVGYGYTF. The CDR3, as DNA: TGTGCCACCAGCAGAGCTACAGTTGGGTATGGCTACACCTTC.

This clonotype was counted between two and nine times. The chain employs TRBV20-1 and TRBJ1-6, with a tentative D call TRBD1 (6 bases). Per germline, CDR1 DFQATT and CDR2 SNEGSKA (reference sequence). The length of the CDR3 is 16 residues. Trimming removed 5 bases from V and 8 bases from J, with 22 bases in between. CDR3 loop: CSASPGHGQRDSPLHF. DNA of the CDR3: TGCAGTGCTTCTCCGGGACACGGGCAGAGAGATTCACCCCTCCACTTT.

This clonotype was seen a handful of times. This chain links TRBV3-1 with TRBJ2-3; no reliable D call. The V gene's germline CDR1 is LGHDT and CDR2 YNNKEL (reference sequence). Trimming removed 0 bases at V and 8 bases at J, with 9 bases between. This CDR3 has 13 amino acids. CDR3 bases: TGTGCCAGCAGCCAAGAATTGTGGGGTACGCAGTATTTT. Translated, it gives CASSQELWGTQYF.

A few counts support this clonotype. The rearrangement joins TRBV20-1 to TRBJ2-7; no reliable D call. Germline V gives CDR1 DFQATT, CDR2 SNEGSKA (reference sequence). CDR3 length: 11 amino acids. V lost 3 bases and J lost 5, with 8 bases in between. The CDR3 here is CSASPGHEQYV. The CDR3 bases are TGCAGTGCTAGTCCTGGGCACGAGCAGTACGTC.

A few counts support this clonotype. The chain uses TRBV28 and TRBJ2-5; D not resolved. Germline V gene data show CDR1 as MDHEN and CDR2 as SYDVKM. The CDR3 is 15 amino acids. V lost 5 bases and J lost 7, with 20 bases in between. This CDR3 is CASSQAALKEATQYF. CDR3 coding DNA: TGTGCCAGCAGTCAGGCAGCCTTGAAGGAAGCGACCCAGTACTTC.